This T cell receptor beta chain was retrieved from a study of cytomegalovirus exposure and HLA in healthy donors. Study overall: Membership in the Caucasian-associated ancestry cluster was found for about 80% of a few hundred genotyped donors. Study results and caveats: HLA alleles were associated with fewer than 20,000 TCR beta sequences in a later analysis at 0.05 false discovery rate. As was reported, the HLA-A and HLA-B alleles of most subjects were accurately predicted from TCR beta sequences. 87-base-pair reads could not separate some V segments, including TRBV6-2 and TRBV6-3.

Germline V gene data show CDR1 as MNHNY and CDR2 as SVGAGI (reference sequence). The CDR3 has 12 amino acids. Trimming took 7 bases from V and 7 from J, leaving 13 bases between them. Concerning this clone itself: Antigen specificity is unknown.

The study ran its PCR with 60 Vbeta and 13 Jbeta primers. Assay used: immunoSEQ multiplex PCR; TCRdb lists only in-frame clones, some missing. The table has 95,000 to 150,000 clones, around 69% seen once. The material sequenced was PBMCs. The source is a woman aged 40 to 55 in good health and CMV-seropositive. The gene calls are TRBV6-6 and TRBJ1-2; weak D call: TRBD1 (5 bases). For the CDR3, the DNA is TGTGCCAGCAATCCCGGGACTTCTGGCTACACCTTC. It codes for CASNPGTSGYTF.